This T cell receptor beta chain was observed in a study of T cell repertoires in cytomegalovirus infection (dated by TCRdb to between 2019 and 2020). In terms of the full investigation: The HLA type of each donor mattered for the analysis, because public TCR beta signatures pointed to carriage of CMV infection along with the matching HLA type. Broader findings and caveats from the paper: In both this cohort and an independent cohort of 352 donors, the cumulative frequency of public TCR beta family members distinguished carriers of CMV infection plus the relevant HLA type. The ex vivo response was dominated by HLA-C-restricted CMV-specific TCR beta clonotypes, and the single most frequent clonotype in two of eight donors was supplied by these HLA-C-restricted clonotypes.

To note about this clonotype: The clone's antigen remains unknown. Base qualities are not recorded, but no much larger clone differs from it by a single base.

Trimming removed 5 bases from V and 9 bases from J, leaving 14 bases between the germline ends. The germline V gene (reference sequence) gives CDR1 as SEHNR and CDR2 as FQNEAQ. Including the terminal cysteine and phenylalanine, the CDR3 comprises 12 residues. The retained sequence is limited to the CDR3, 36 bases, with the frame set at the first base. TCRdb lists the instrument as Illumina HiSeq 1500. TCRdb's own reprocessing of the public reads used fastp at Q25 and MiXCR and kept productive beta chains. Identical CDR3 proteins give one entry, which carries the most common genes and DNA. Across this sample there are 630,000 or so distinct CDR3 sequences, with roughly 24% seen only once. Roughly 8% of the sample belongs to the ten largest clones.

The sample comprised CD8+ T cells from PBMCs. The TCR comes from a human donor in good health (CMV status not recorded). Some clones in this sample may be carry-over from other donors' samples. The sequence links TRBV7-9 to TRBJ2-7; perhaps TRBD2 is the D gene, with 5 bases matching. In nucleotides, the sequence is TGTGCCAGCAGCCGCCCCTCTGAGGGGCAGTACTTC. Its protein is CASSRPSEGQYF.